The T cell receptor (beta chain) under discussion was sequenced for a study of T-cell reconstitution after alpha-beta-depleted transplantation in children. Study conclusions and caveats: At the one-year point after transplant, T-cell counts and TCRbeta diversity were found to come mostly from T cells that had been newly produced. Alpha-beta T cells about two months after transplant reportedly derived from several hundred expanded graft clones.

This clonotype was seen at least ten times. Its antigen is not known. For TCRbeta, the library was prepared with unique molecular identifiers. TCRdb reprocessed the PCR reads with MiXCR, giving one entry per CDR3 protein. The sample contains about 300,000 distinct CDR3 sequences, over 7.5% of which appear only once. Here the sequenced sample was peripheral blood, taken 360 days after TCRalphabeta/CD19-depleted stem cell transplant. This TCR came from a female patient aged 2-10 years who had a stem cell transplant for Fanconi anemia, so the T cells may come from the graft donor.

The CDR3 sequence: CASSLSKGAPPYV. The CDR3 region has the DNA TGTGCCAGCAGCTTAAGTAAGGGGGCTCCTCCCTACGTC. The V call is TRBV7-6, the J call TRBJ2-7, with TRBD1 matching 7 bases. Germline lookup yields CDR1 SGHVS and CDR2 FNYEAQ. CDR3 size: 13 residues. V shed 2 bases, J shed 13 bases, and the junction held 11 bases outside the gene matches.